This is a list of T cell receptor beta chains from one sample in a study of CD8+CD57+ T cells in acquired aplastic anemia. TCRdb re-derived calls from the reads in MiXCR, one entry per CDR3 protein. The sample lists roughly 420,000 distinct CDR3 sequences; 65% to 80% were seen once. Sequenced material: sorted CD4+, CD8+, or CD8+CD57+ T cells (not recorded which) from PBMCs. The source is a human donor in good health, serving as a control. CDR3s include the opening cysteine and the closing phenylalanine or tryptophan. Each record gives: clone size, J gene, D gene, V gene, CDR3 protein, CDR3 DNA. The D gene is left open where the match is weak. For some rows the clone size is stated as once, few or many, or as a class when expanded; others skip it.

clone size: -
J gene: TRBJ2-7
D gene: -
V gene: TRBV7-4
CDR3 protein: CASSPSESSTSGRQYF
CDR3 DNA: -

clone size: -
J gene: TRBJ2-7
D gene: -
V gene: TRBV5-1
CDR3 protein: CASTHDTGKMEQYF
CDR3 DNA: TGTGCCAGCACCCATGACACGGGGAAGATGGAGCAGTACTTC

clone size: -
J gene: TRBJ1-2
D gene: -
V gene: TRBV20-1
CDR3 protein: CSARDSHLTDGYTF
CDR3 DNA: TGCAGTGCTAGAGATTCCCATCTTACAGATGGCTACACCTTC

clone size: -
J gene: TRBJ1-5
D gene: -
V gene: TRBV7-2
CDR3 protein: CASSDGVSSNQPQHF
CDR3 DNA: TGTGCCAGCAGCGACGGGGTAAGCAGCAATCAGCCCCAGCATTTT

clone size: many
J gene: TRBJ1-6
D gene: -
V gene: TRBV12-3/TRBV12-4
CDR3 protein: CASSLETPLHF
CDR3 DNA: TGTGCCAGCAGTTTAGAAACACCCCTCCACTTT

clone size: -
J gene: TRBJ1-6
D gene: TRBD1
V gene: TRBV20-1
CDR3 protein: CSASPGGQDSPLHF
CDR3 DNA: TGCAGTGCTAGCCCAGGGGGCCAGGATTCACCCCTCCACTTT

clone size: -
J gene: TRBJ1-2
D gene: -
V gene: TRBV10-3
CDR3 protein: CAISEAGRDGCTF
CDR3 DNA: TGTGCCATCAGTGAAGCAGGGAGGGACGGCTGCACCTTC

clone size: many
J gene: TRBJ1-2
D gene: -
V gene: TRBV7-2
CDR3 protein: CASSFGQTRYGYTF
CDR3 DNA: TGTGCCAGCAGCTTTGGACAGACTCGATATGGCTACACCTTC

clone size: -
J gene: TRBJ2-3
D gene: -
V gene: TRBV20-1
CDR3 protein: CSASWINTETQYF
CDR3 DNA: TGCAGTGCCAGTTGGATCAACACTGAAACGCAGTATTTT

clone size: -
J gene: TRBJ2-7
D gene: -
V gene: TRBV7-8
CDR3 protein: CASSPTRFRGNEQYF
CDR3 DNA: TGTGCCAGCAGCCCAACTCGTTTTAGGGGCAACGAGCAGTACTTC

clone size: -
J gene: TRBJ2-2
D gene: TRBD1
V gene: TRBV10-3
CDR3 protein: CAISEGTGAGELFF
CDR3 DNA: TGTGCCATCAGTGAGGGGACAGGGGCCGGGGAGCTGTTTTTT

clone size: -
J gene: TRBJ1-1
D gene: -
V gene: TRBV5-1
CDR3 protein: CASSRRDQRGEAFF
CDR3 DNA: TGCGCCAGCAGCCGACGGGACCAACGGGGCGAAGCTTTCTTT

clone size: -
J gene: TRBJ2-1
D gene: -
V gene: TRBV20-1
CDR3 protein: CSASRGLNTYNEQFF
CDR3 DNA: TGCAGTGCCTCCAGGGGCCTGAACACGTACAATGAGCAGTTCTTC